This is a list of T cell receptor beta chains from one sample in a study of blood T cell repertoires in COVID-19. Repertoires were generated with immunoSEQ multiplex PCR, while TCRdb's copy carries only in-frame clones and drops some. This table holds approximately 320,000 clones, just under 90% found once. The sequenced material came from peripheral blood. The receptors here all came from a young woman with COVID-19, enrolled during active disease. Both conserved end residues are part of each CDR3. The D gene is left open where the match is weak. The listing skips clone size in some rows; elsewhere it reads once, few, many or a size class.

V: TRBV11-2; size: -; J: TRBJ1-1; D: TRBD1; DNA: TGTGCCAGCAGCTTGTACAGGGGGCGCGACACTGAAGCTTTCTTT; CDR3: CASSLYRGRDTEAFF
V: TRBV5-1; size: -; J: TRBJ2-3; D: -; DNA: TGCGCCAGCAGCCTAGGACATATCACAGATACGCAGTATTTT; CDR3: CASSLGHITDTQYF
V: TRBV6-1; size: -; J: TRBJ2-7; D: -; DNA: TGTGCCAGCAGTGAGAGGGGGTCCTACGAGCAGTACTTC; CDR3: CASSERGSYEQYF
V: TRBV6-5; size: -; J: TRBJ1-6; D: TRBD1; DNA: TGTGCCACCCCGACAGGGGTAAGAAGTAATTCACCCCTCCACTTT; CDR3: CATPTGVRSNSPLHF
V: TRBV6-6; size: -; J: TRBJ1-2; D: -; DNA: TGTGCCAGCAAGGGAGACTATGGCTACACCTTC; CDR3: CASKGDYGYTF
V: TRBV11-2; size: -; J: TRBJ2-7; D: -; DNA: TGTGCCAGCAGCTTAGAAGGTGAGGCTAGCGAGCAGTACTTC; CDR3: CASSLEGEASEQYF
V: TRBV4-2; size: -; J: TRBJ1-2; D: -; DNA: TGTGCCAGCAGCCCCTTGGGGGCGGATTCCTATGGCTACACCTTC; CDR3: CASSPLGADSYGYTF
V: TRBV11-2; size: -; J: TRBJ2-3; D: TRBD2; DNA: TGTGCCAGCAGCTTACTAGCGGGAGTGGGAGATACGCAGTATTTT; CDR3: CASSLLAGVGDTQYF
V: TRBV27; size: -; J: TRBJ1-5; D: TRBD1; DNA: TGTGCCAGCAGTTTAGGACAGGGCTATGCTAGCAATCAGCCCCAGCATTTT; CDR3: CASSLGQGYASNQPQHF
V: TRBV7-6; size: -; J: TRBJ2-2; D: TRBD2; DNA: TGTGCCAGCAGCTTAGCGCGGACTAGCACCGGGGAGCTGTTTTTT; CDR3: CASSLARTSTGELFF
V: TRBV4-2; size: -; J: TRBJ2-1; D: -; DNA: TGTGCCAGCAGCCGGGGGGAGTACAATGAGCAGTTCTTC; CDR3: CASSRGEYNEQFF
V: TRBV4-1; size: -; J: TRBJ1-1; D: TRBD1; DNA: TGCGCCAGCAGCCAAAAGAGGGGTTTTGGGACAGGGAAGATTGAAGCTTTCTTT; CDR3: CASSQKRGFGTGKIEAFF
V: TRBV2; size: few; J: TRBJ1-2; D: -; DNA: TGTGCCAGCAGTGGGGGCAGAGACTATGGCTACACCTTC; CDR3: CASSGGRDYGYTF
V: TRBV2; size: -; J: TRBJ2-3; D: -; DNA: TGTGCCAGCAGTGGGGACACTACTAGATTCGCAGATACGCAGTATTTT; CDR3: CASSGDTTRFADTQYF
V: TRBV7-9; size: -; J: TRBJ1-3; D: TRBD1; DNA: TGTGCCAGCAGTCGTCCGGACAGGGTCTCTGGAAACACCATATATTTT; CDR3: CASSRPDRVSGNTIYF
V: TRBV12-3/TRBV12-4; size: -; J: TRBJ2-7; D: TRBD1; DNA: TGTGCCAGCAGTAGGGACAGCTCCTACGAGCAGTACTTC; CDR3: CASSRDSSYEQYF
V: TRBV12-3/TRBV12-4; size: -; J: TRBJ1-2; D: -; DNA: TGTGCCAGCAGGAGTGGTTATCATGGCTACACCTTC; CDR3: CASRSGYHGYTF
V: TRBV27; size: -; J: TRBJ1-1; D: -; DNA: TGTGCCAGCAGTGAGTACAGGTCCATGAACACTGAAGCTTTCTTT; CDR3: CASSEYRSMNTEAFF
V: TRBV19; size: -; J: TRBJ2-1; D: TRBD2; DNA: TGCGCCACGAACGAGCGGGGGGCTTACAATGAGCAGTTCTTC; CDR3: CATNERGAYNEQFF
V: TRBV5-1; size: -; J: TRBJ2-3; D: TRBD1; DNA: TGCGCCAGCAGCGGGGGGACAGGGGGCCCGGCCACAGATACGCAGTATTTT; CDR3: CASSGGTGGPATDTQYF
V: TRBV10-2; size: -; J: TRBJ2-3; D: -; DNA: TGCGCCAGCACTTTGGGGGGAAGGACAGATACGCAGTATTTT; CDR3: CASTLGGRTDTQYF
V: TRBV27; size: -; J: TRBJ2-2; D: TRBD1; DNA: TGTGCCAGCAGTCCAATACAGGGGGCGGCAGGGGAGCTGTTTTTT; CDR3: CASSPIQGAAGELFF
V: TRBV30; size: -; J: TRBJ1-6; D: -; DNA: TGTGCCTGGAGTGTACGGGTAGGGGGAAATTCACCCCTCCACTTT; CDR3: CAWSVRVGGNSPLHF
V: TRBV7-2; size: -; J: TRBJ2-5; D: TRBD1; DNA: TGTGCCAGCAGCTCCCAGGACAGGGCAGGGGGGACCCAGTACTTC; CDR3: CASSSQDRAGGTQYF
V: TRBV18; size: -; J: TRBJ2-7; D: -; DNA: TGTGCCAGCCGCCGAGACAGCACCTACGAGCAGTACTTC; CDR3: CASRRDSTYEQYF
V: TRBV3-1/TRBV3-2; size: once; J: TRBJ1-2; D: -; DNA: TGTGCCAGCAGCCAAGATGGGAGGCTCTATGGCTACACCTTC; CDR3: CASSQDGRLYGYTF
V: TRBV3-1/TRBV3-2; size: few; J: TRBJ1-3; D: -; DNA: TGTGCCAGCAGCCCCCCCCTTAAGGGGCCCATATATTTT; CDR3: CASSPPLKGPIYF
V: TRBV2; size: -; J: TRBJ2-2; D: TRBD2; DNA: TGTGCCAGCAGTCCCCTCTCTAGCGGGGCCGGGGAGCTGTTTTTT; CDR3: CASSPLSSGAGELFF